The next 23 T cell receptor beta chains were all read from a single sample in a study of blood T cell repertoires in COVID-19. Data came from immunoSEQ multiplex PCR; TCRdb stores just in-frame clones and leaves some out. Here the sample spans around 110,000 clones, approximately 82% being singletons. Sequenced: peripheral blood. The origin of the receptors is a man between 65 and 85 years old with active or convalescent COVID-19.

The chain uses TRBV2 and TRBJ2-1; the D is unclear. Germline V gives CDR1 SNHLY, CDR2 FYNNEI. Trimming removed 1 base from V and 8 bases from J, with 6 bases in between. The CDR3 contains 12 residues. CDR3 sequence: CASSEVRDEQFF. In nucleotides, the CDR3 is TGTGCCAGCAGTGAAGTCCGTGATGAGCAGTTCTTC. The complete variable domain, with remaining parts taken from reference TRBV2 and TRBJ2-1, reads EPEVTQTPSHQVTQMGQEVILRCVPISNHLYFYWYRQILGQKVEFLVSFYNNEISEKSEIFDDQFSVERPDGSNFTLKIRSTKLEDSAMYFCASSEVRDEQFFGPGTRLTVL.

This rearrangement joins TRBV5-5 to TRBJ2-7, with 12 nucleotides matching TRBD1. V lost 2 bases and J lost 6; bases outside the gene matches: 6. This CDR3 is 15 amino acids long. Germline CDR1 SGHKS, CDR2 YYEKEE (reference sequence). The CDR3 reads CASSLPGQGASEQYF. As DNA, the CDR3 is TGTGCCAGCAGCTTACCGGGACAGGGGGCCTCCGAGCAGTACTTC.

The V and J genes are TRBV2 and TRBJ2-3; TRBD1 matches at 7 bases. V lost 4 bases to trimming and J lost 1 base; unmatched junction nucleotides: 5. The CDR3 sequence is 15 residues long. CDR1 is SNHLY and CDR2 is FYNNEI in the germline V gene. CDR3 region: CASSGRQGGTDTQYF. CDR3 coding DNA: TGTGCCAGCAGTGGCCGACAGGGAGGCACAGATACGCAGTATTTT.

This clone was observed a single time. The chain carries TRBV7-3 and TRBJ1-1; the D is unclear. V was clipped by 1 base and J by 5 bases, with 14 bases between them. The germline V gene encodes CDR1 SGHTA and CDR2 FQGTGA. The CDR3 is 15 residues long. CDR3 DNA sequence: TGTGCCAGCAGCTTAAGGGCCGTGCGTGGGACTGAAGCTTTCTTT. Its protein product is CASSLRAVRGTEAFF.

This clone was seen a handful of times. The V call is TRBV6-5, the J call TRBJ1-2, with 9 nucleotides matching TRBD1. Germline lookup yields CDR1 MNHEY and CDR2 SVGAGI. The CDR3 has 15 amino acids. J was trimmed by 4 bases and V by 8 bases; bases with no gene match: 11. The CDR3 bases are TGTGCCAGCGGGGACAGGGTGTTTTCTGGCTATGGCTACACCTTC. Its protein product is CASGDRVFSGYGYTF.

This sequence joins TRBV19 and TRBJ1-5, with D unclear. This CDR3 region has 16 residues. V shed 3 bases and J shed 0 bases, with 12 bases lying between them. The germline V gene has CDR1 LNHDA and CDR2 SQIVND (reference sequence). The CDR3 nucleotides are TGTGCCAGTAGTATCCAGAACCCATATAGCAATCAGCCCCAGCATTTT. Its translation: CASSIQNPYSNQPQHF. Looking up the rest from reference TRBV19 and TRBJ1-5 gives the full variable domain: DGGITQSPKYLFRKEGQNVTLSCEQNLNHDAMYWYRQDPGQGLRLIYYSQIVNDFQKGDIAEGYSVSREKKESFPLTVTSAQKNPTAFYLCASSIQNPYSNQPQHFGDGTRLSIL.

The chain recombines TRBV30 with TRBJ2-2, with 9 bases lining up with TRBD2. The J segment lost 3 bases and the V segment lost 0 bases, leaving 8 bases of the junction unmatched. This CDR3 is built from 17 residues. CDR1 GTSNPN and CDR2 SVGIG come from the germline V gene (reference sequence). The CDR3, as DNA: TGTGCCTGGAGTGTAACTAGCGGGCCCCCGGACACCGGGGAGCTGTTTTTT. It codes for CAWSVTSGPPDTGELFF. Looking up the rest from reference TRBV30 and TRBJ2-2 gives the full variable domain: SQTIHQWPATLVQPVGSPLSLECTVEGTSNPNLYWYRQAAGRGLQLLFYSVGIGQISSEVPQNLSASRPQDRQFILSSKKLLLSDSGFYLCAWSVTSGPPDTGELFFGEGSRLTVL.

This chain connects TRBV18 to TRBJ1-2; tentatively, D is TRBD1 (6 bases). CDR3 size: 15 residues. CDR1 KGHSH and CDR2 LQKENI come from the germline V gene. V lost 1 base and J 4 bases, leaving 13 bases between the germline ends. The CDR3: CASSPQTDSGYGYTF. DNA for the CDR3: TGTGCCAGCTCACCACAAACGGACAGCGGCTATGGCTACACCTTC.

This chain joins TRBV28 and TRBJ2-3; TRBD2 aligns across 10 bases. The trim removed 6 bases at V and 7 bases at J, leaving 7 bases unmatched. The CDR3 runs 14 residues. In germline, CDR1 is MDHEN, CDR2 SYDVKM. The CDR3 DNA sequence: TGTGCCAGCAGAACTAGCGGGGTTTCCCATACGCAGTATTTT. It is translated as CASRTSGVSHTQYF.

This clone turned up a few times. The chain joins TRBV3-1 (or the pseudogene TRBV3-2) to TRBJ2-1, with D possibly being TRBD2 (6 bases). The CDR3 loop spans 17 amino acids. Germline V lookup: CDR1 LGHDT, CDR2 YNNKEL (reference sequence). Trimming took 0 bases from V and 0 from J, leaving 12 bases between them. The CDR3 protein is CASSQDWEASSYNEQFF. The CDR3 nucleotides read TGTGCCAGCAGCCAAGATTGGGAGGCCAGCTCCTACAATGAGCAGTTCTTC.

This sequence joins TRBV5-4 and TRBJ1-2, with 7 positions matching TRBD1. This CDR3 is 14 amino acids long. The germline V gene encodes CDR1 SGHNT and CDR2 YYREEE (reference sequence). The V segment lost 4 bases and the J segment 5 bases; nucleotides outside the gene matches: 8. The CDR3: CASSTWTGNYGYTF. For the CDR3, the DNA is TGTGCCAGCAGCACCTGGACAGGAAATTATGGCTACACCTTC. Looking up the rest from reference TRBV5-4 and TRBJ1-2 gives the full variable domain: ETGVTQSPTHLIKTRGQQVTLRCSSQSGHNTVSWYQQALGQGPQFIFQYYREEENGRGNFPPRFSGLQFPNYSSELNVNALELDDSALYLCASSTWTGNYGYTFGSGTRLTVV.

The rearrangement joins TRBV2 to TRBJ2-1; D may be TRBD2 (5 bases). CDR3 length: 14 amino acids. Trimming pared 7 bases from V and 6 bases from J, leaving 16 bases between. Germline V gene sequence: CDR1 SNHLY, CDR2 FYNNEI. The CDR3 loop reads CASNLGPGLNEQFF. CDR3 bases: TGTGCCAGCAATCTTGGGCCCGGACTCAATGAGCAGTTCTTC.

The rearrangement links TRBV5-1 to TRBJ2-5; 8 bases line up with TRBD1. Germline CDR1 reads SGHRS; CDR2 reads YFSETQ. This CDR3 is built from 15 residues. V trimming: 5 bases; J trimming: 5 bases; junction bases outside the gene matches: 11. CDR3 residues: CASRSALRDRETQYF. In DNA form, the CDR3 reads TGCGCCAGCAGGTCCGCCCTACGGGACAGGGAGACCCAGTACTTC.

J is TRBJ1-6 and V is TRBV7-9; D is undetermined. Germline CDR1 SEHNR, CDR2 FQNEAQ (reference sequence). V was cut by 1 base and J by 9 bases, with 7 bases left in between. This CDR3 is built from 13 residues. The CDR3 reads CASSLDGASPLHF. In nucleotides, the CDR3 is TGTGCCAGCAGCTTAGATGGAGCTTCACCCCTCCACTTT.

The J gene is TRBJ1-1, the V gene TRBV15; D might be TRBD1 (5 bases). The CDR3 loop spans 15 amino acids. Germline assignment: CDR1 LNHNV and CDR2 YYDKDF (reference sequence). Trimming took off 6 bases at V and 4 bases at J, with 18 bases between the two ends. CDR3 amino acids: CATRRQTNRVTEAFF. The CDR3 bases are TGTGCCACCAGACGACAGACGAACCGTGTCACTGAAGCTTTCTTT. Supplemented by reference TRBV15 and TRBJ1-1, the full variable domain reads DAMVIQNPRYQVTQFGKPVTLSCSQTLNHNVMYWYQQKSSQAPKLLFHYYDKDFNNEADTPDNFQSRRPNTSFCFLDIRSPGLGDTAMYLCATRRQTNRVTEAFFGQGTRLTVV.

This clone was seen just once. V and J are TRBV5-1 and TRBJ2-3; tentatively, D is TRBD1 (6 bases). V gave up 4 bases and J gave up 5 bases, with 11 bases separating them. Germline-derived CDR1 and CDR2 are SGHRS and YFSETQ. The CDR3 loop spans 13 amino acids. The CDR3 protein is CASSTGTRDTQYF. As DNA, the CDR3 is TGCGCCAGCAGCACCGGGACAAGAGATACGCAGTATTTT.

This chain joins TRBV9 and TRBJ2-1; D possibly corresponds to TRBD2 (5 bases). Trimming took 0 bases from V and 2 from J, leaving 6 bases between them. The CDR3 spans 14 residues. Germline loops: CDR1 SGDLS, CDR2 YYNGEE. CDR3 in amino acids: CASSVAGTYNEQFF. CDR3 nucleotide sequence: TGTGCCAGCAGCGTAGCGGGGACCTACAATGAGCAGTTCTTC. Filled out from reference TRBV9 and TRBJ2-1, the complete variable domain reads DSGVTQTPKHLITATGQRVTLRCSPRSGDLSVYWYQQSLDQGLQFLIQYYNGEERAKGNILERFSAQQFPDLHSELNLSSLELGDSALYFCASSVAGTYNEQFFGPGTRLTVL.

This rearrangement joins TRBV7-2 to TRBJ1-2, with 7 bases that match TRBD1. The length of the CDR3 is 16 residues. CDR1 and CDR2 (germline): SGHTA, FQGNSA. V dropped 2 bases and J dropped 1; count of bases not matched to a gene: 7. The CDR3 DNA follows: TGTGCCAGCAGCTTACGCGCACAGGGGATTAACTATGGCTACACCTTC. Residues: CASSLRAQGINYGYTF.

The CDR3 DNA reads as TGTGCCAGCAGCCAATTCCGGTGGGAGCAGTACTTC. It yields the protein CASSQFRWEQYF. This chain links TRBV3-1 (or the pseudogene TRBV3-2) with TRBJ2-7; D unresolved. This CDR3 has 12 residues. Germline assignment: CDR1 LGHDT and CDR2 YNNKEL (reference sequence). V was pared by 2 bases and J by 7 bases, with 9 bases between.

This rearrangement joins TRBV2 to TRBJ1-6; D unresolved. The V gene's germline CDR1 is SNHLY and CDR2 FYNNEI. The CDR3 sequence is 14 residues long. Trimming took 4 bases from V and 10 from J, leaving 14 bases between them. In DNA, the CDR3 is TGTGCCAGCAGTGGCGCCGTTGAGGGATCACCCCTCCACTTT. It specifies CASSGAVEGSPLHF.

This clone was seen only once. CDR3 sequence (DNA): TGTGCCAGCAGCTCGCGACAAAACTATGGCTACACCTTC. It codes for CASSSRQNYGYTF. This rearrangement joins TRBV11-2 to TRBJ1-2; D is ambiguous. V was shortened by 4 bases and J by 2 bases, with 8 bases between the two germline ends. CDR1 and CDR2 (germline): SGHAT, FQNNGV. This CDR3 region has 13 residues. Supplemented by reference TRBV11-2 and TRBJ1-2, the full variable domain reads EAGVAQSPRYKIIEKRQSVAFWCNPISGHATLYWYQQILGQGPKLLIQFQNNGVVDDSQLPKDRFSAERLKGVDSTLKIQPAKLEDSAVYLCASSSRQNYGYTFGSGTRLTVV.

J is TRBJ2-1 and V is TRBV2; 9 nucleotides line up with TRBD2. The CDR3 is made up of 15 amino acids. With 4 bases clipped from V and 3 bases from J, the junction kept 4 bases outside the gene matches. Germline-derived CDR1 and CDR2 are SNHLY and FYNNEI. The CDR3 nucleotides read TGTGCCAGCAGTGGGGAGCGGGGGGTCTACAATGAGCAGTTCTTC. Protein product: CASSGERGVYNEQFF.

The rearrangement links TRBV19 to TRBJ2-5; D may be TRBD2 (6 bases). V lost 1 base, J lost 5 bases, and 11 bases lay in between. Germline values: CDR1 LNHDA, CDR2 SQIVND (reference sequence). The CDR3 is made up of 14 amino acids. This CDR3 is CASSIGGGIETQYF. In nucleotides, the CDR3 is TGTGCCAGTAGTATAGGGGGAGGAATTGAGACCCAGTACTTC.